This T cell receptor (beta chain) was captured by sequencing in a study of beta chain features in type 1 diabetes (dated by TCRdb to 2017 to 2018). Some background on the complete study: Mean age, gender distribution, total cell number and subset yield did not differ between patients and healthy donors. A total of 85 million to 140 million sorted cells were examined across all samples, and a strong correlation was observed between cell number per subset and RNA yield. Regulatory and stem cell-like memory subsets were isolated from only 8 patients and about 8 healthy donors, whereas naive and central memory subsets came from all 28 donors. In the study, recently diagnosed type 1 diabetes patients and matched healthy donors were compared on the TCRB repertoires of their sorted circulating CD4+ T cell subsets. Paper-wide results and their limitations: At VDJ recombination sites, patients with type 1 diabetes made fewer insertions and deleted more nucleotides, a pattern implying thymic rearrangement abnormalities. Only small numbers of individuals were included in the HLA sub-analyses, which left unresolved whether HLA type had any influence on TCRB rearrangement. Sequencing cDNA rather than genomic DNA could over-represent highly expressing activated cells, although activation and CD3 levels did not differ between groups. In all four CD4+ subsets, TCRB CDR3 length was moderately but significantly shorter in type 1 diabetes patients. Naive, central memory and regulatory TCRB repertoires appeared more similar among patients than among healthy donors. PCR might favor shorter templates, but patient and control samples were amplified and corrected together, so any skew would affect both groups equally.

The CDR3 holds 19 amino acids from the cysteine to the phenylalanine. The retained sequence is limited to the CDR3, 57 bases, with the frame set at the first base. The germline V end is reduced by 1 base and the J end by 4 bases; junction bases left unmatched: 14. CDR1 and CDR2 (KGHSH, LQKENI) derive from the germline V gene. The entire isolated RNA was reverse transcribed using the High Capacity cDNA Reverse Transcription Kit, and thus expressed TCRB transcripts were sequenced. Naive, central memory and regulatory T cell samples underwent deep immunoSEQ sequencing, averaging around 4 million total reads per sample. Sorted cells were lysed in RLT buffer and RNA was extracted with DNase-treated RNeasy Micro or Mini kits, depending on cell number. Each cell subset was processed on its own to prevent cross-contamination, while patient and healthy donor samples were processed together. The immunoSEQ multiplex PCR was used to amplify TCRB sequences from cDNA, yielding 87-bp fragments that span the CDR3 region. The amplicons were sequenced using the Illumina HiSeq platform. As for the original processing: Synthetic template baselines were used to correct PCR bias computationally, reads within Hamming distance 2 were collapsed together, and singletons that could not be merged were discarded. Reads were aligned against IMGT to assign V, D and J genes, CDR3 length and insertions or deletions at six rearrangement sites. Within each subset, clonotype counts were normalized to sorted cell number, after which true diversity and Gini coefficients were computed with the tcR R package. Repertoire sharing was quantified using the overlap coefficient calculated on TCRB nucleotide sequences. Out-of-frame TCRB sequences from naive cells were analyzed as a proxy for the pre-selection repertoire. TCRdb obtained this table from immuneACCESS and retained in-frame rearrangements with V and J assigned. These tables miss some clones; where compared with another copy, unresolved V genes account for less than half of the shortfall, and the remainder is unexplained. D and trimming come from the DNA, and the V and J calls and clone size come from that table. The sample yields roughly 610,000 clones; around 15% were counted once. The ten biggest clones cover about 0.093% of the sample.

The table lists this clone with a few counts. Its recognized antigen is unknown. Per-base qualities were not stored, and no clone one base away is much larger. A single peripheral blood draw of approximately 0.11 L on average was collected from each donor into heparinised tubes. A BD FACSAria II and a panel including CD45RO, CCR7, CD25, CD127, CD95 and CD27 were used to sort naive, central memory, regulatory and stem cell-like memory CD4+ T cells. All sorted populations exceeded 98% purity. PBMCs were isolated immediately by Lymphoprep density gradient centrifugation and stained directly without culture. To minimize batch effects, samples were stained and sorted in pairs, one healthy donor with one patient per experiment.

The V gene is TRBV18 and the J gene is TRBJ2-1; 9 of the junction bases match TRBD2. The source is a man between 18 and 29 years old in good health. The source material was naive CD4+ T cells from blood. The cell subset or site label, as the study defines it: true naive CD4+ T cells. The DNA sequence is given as TGTGCCAGCTCACCACGTTTGCTCTCGCGGGGGGGCCCTTACAATGAGCAGTTCTTC. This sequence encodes CASSPRLLSRGGPYNEQFF.